The rows below give T cell receptor beta chains drawn from one sample of a study of identical twins. From the 5' RACE reads, TCRdb called clonotypes with MiXCR, one entry per CDR3 protein. This sample has over 250,000 distinct CDR3 sequences, with roughly 9% found just once. This sample was also put to use in a study of yellow fever vaccine responses in identical twins.

Sequenced material: CD8+ T cells sorted from blood. The receptors were gathered from a woman aged 18 to 35 in good health. Each CDR3 is given with its conserved first and last residue. Fields, in order: clone size, D gene, J gene, V gene, CDR3 DNA, CDR3 protein. The D gene is left open where the match is weak. Not all rows give a size; the values are once, few, many and, for expanded clones, a class.

few | NA | TRBJ2-7 | TRBV29-1 | TGCAGCGCGGGGGTGGGTTTGTTGTTCGAGCAGTACTTC | CSAGVGLLFEQYF
many | NA | TRBJ2-7 | TRBV7-8 | TGTGCCAGCCTATCGGACCGCTCCTACGAGCAGTACTTC | CASLSDRSYEQYF
few | TRBD2 | TRBJ2-1 | TRBV11-2 | TGTGCCAGCAGCGATACGCTTCTAGCGGGGTATCTGGGGGATGAGCAGTTCTTC | CASSDTLLAGYLGDEQFF
few | NA | TRBJ2-5 | TRBV6-5 | TGTGCCAGCAGTTATGAGACAGGCTGGGAGACCCAGTACTTC | CASSYETGWETQYF
many | NA | TRBJ1-2 | TRBV2 | TGTGCCAGCTTTTCGGCCTCCTTCTATGGCTACACCTTC | CASFSASFYGYTF
NA | NA | TRBJ2-1 | TRBV6-5 | TGTGCCAGCAGTTACCCGGACCGATACAATGAGCAGTTCTTC | CASSYPDRYNEQFF
NA | TRBD1 | TRBJ2-7 | TRBV27 | TGTGCCAGCAGTACGGACAGGGGGCTGTACGAGCAGTACTTC | CASSTDRGLYEQYF
few | TRBD1 | TRBJ2-2 | TRBV7-8 | TGTGCCAGCAGCTTACCGGACCCGTTGGGACAGATAAACACCGGGGAGCTGTTTTTT | CASSLPDPLGQINTGELFF
NA | TRBD1 | TRBJ2-3 | TRBV4-1 | TGCGCCAGCAGCCAGACAGGGAATACGCAGTATTTT | CASSQTGNTQYF
many | NA | TRBJ2-7 | TRBV20-1 | TGCAGTGCTCGGGCTGCGAGCTCCTACGAGCAGTACTTC | CSARAASSYEQYF
NA | NA | TRBJ2-7 | TRBV27 | TGTGCCAGCAGTTTATCGGTAGGGTCGTACGAGCAGTACTTC | CASSLSVGSYEQYF
NA | TRBD1 | TRBJ2-2 | TRBV7-8 | TGTGCCAGCAGCTTAGCGGGGAATACGAGGACAGGGGAGGACACCGGGGAGCTGTTTTTT | CASSLAGNTRTGEDTGELFF
many | TRBD1 | TRBJ2-7 | TRBV4-1 | TGCGCCAGCAGCCAAGATCTCTCCCCATTTGACAGGGAAACCTACGAGCAGTACTTC | CASSQDLSPFDRETYEQYF
many | TRBD1 | TRBJ2-4 | TRBV28 | TGTGCCAGCAGCAGTAGAACAGGGGGCGGTAGGATTTTAAGCATTCAGTACTTC | CASSSRTGGGRILSIQYF
NA | TRBD2 | TRBJ2-5 | TRBV5-6 | TGTGCCAGCAGCTTGGCCCCAGCGGGAGCGTTGGAGACCCAGTACTTC | CASSLAPAGALETQYF
few | NA | TRBJ2-1 | TRBV28 | TGTGCCAGTCAGGACAGTTACTCCTACAATGAGCAGTTCTTC | CASQDSYSYNEQFF
NA | NA | TRBJ1-1 | TRBV5-1 | TGCGCCAGCAGCTTTGGACCACGGGGGAACACTGAAGCTTTCTTT | CASSFGPRGNTEAFF
NA | NA | TRBJ2-7 | TRBV20-1 | TGCAGTGCTTCCCGAAGGGCGGGGAGGACCACCTACGAGCAGTACTTC | CSASRRAGRTTYEQYF
few | NA | TRBJ2-7 | TRBV6-5 | TGTGCCAGCAGTTACGGGAAAACCTACGAGCAGTACTTC | CASSYGKTYEQYF
many | TRBD1 | TRBJ2-3 | TRBV28 | TGTGCCAGCGAGCCCCCGGGACAGGGGGCGGAAGATACGCAGTATTTT | CASEPPGQGAEDTQYF
NA | NA | TRBJ2-7 | TRBV6-2/TRBV6-3 | TGTGCCAGCAGCCCAGGGACATACCCCGCCTACGAGCAGTACTTC | CASSPGTYPAYEQYF
many | TRBD1 | TRBJ2-7 | TRBV20-1 | TGCAGTGGAGCGACAGGGTCCTACGAGCAGTACTTC | CSGATGSYEQYF
NA | TRBD2 | TRBJ2-1 | TRBV24-1 | TGTGCCACCAGTGATTTTCGAACTAGCGGGAGGGCCGTTGAGCAGTTCTTC | CATSDFRTSGRAVEQFF
few | NA | TRBJ1-1 | TRBV7-9 | TGTGCCAGCACCTACCCACGGGATGAAGCTTTCTTT | CASTYPRDEAFF
NA | TRBD1 | TRBJ2-7 | TRBV29-1 | TGCAGCGTTGGATTCCGGGACAGCGTCTACGAGCAGTACTTC | CSVGFRDSVYEQYF
few | NA | TRBJ2-5 | TRBV5-6 | TGTGCCAGCAGCTTGGGGGCAGCAGAGACCCAGTACTTC | CASSLGAAETQYF
many | TRBD2 | TRBJ2-1 | TRBV4-3 | TGCGCCAGCAGCCAAGAAAGTGGTAGCGGGTATTCCTACAATGAGCAGTTCTTC | CASSQESGSGYSYNEQFF